Presented here are 15 T cell receptor beta chains from one specimen sequenced in a study of radiation and T cells in renal cell carcinoma. Profiled with immunoSEQ multiplex PCR; TCRdb holds only in-frame clones, not every one. This table holds 120,000 to 150,000 clones, 80% to 90% found once. Specified time point: blood 4 weeks post-SBRT, at nephrectomy. Treatment in this sample: 15 Gy SBRT to primary tumor, nephrectomy 4 weeks later. Sequenced here: blood, sampled from a patient whose treatment included radiotherapy and nephrectomy. These receptors all stem from a woman aged 50 to 60 with renal cell carcinoma.

The chain couples TRBV5-1 to TRBJ1-1; 7 nucleotides align to TRBD1. After removal of 4 bases from V and 3 bases from J, the junction contained 6 bases not matched to a gene. The germline V gene encodes CDR1 SGHRS and CDR2 YFSETQ. This CDR3 has 14 amino acids. CDR3 loop: CASSVTGRDTEAFF. In DNA, the CDR3 is TGCGCCAGCAGCGTGACAGGGAGGGACACTGAAGCTTTCTTT.

The V call is TRBV5-6, the J call TRBJ2-5; D is possibly TRBD1 (6 bases). The CDR3 contains 14 residues. With 0 bases removed from V and 7 bases from J, the gap between germline ends came to 13 bases. Germline assignment: CDR1 SGHDT and CDR2 YYEEEE. The CDR3 sequence is CASSLGQVRGTQYF. The CDR3 nucleotides are TGTGCCAGCAGCTTGGGACAGGTCCGTGGGACCCAGTACTTC.

The V call is TRBV10-3, the J call TRBJ1-2; D call uncertain. The germline V gene encodes CDR1 ENHRY and CDR2 SYGVKD. V lost 3 bases to trimming and J lost 6 bases, with 8 bases between them. The CDR3 has 12 amino acids. The CDR3 spells CAISDGYDGYTF. The CDR3 DNA reads as TGTGCCATCAGTGACGGGTACGATGGCTACACCTTC.

The sample holds one count of this clone. This rearrangement joins TRBV10-2 to TRBJ2-4; unclear D gene. Germline loops: CDR1 WSHSY, CDR2 SAAADI. The length of the CDR3 is 14 residues. The V end was cut by 3 bases, the J end by 6 bases, with 12 bases between. The CDR3 coding sequence is TGCGCCAGCAGTGATCTTCTTCGCGCAAACATTCAGTACTTC. Translated, it gives CASSDLLRANIQYF.

CDR3 loop: CASSQETYRYGYTF. The CDR3 DNA reads as TGTGCCAGCAGCCAAGAGACTTACCGCTATGGCTACACCTTC. This chain joins TRBV4-2 and TRBJ1-2; unclear D gene. CDR1 LGHNA and CDR2 YNFKEQ come from the germline V gene. This CDR3 has 14 residues. Deletions cut 0 bases from V and 4 bases from J, with 9 bases between.

This clone appeared a few times. The gene calls are TRBV5-1 and TRBJ2-7, with D hard to call. Germline values: CDR1 SGHRS, CDR2 YFSETQ. The CDR3 is 13 amino acids. Trimming shortened V by 4 bases and J by 2 bases, and 10 bases separated the two germline ends. The CDR3 DNA reads TGCGCCAGCAGCCTAAGGTCGACCTACGAGCAGTACTTC. The encoded protein is CASSLRSTYEQYF.

The rearrangement uses TRBV7-3 and TRBJ2-1; D is uncertain. The V gene's germline CDR1 is SGHTA and CDR2 FQGTGA. With 2 bases removed from V and 9 bases from J, the gap between germline ends came to 8 bases. This CDR3 comprises 12 residues. The CDR3 here is CASSLGLGEQFF. CDR3 nucleotide sequence: TGTGCCAGCAGCTTAGGTTTAGGTGAGCAGTTCTTC.

J is TRBJ2-3 and V is TRBV7-2; tentative D call: TRBD1 (6 bases). The CDR3 runs 15 residues. The V end lost 7 bases, the J end lost 2 bases, and 16 bases lay between the germline ends. Per the germline V gene, CDR1 is SGHTA and CDR2 is FQGNSA. CDR3 loop: CASTTGIGNTDTQYF. The CDR3 DNA reads TGTGCCAGCACAACAGGGATAGGGAACACAGATACGCAGTATTTT.

The chain links TRBV5-5 to TRBJ2-5; a weak D match, TRBD2 (6 bases). CDR1 is SGHKS, CDR2 YYEKEE, per germline (reference sequence). V shed 4 bases and J shed 5 bases, with 15 bases lying between them. The CDR3 has 14 residues. CDR3 bases: TGTGCCAGCAGCCCTGGACACGGAGGGGAGACCCAGTACTTC. The encoded protein is CASSPGHGGETQYF.

The chain recombines TRBV5-4 with TRBJ1-2; D perhaps matches TRBD1 (6 bases). From germline, CDR1 is SGHNT and CDR2 YYREEE (reference sequence). The V end was cut by 4 bases, the J end by 5 bases, with 21 bases between. The CDR3 is made up of 16 amino acids. CDR3 DNA sequence: TGTGCCAGCAGCCCCGGGGGGGCAGGGCTTGGGTATGGCTACACCTTC. Its protein product is CASSPGGAGLGYGYTF.

The rearrangement uses TRBV6-1 and TRBJ2-7; D gene uncertain. CDR3 length: 15 residues. In germline, CDR1 is MNHNS, CDR2 SASEGT. Trimming left V 4 bases short and J 5 bases short, with 18 bases between. The CDR3 loop is CASSAPVSESHEQYF. As DNA, the CDR3 is TGTGCCAGCAGTGCCCCGGTCTCGGAGAGCCACGAGCAGTACTTC.

The chain combines TRBV30 with TRBJ2-7, with D perhaps matching TRBD1 (5 bases). Germline CDR1 reads GTSNPN; CDR2 reads SVGIG (reference sequence). The CDR3 spans 14 residues. V was pared by 2 bases and J by 2 bases, with 13 bases between. For the CDR3, the DNA is TGTGCCTGGAGTACCCAGGGTATAACCTACGAGCAGTACTTC. Encoded protein: CAWSTQGITYEQYF.

In the case of this clone: Other DNA sequences in the sample encode the same CDR3. The V call is TRBV20-1, the J call TRBJ2-7; D gene uncertain. Trimming removed 5 bases from V and 2 bases from J, with 7 bases in between. The CDR3 totals 11 residues. From germline, CDR1 is DFQATT and CDR2 SNEGSKA (reference sequence). The CDR3 sequence is CSASGPYEQYF. The CDR3 DNA is TGCAGTGCTTCTGGGCCCTACGAGCAGTACTTC.

The rearrangement joins TRBV5-4 to TRBJ1-3, with TRBD1 identical over 9 bases. The V and J ends lost 2 bases and 4 bases, in that order; junction bases with no gene match: 7. The CDR3 spans 16 residues. Germline V gives CDR1 SGHNT, CDR2 YYREEE (reference sequence). In DNA form, the CDR3 reads TGTGCCAGCAGCTTTCCCCCGGGACAGGGAGGAAACACCATATATTTT. Translated, it gives CASSFPPGQGGNTIYF.

The V call is TRBV6-1, the J call TRBJ1-2; D is unresolved. The V end lost 7 bases, the J end lost 8 bases, and 23 bases lay between the germline ends. The CDR3 spans 15 residues. The germline gives CDR1 MNHNS, CDR2 SASEGT. CDR3 bases: TGTGCCAGCAATCGGCCGACGGGTGGGGTGGGCGGCTACACCTTC. Its protein is CASNRPTGGVGGYTF.